This record looks at one T cell receptor beta chain sequence and its context. The participants were between roughly 18 and 100 years old and came from 24 US areas. Before being deemed recovered, Cohort 3 donors had two negative PCRs, clearance, or symptom resolution. J lost 7 bases, V lost 0 bases, and 7 bases had no gene match. The CDR3 has 16 residues. Germline lookup yields CDR1 SGHAT and CDR2 FQNNGV. This sample stems from a study of blood T cell repertoires in COVID-19. At the level of the study: Whether acute or convalescent, the COVID-19 samples came from the United States, Italy and Spain. Nucleic acid was either cDNA or gDNA, and it came from T cells, B-cell-depleted T cells, or PBMCs.

The table came from immunoSEQ multiplex PCR; TCRdb's copy has only in-frame clones and leaves some out. The sample lists about 370,000 clones, 80% to 90% seen once, with about 1% in the top ten. Sequenced material: PBMCs or T cells enriched from blood (not recorded which). The clonotype was recovered from a man between 18 and 35 years old who had recovered from COVID-19. The chain carries TRBV11-2 and TRBJ2-1; 9 nucleotides align to TRBD1. CDR3 region: CASSLDPWDRENEQFF. The CDR3 region has the DNA TGTGCCAGCAGCTTAGACCCTTGGGACAGGGAAAATGAGCAGTTCTTC.